These 29 T cell receptor beta chains came from one sample sequenced in a study of OX40 agonist ivuxolimab in advanced cancers. Measured with immunoSEQ multiplex PCR; TCRdb has only the in-frame clones, and not every one. The sample carries around 67,000 clones, nearly 90% recorded once. Specimen: CD4+ or CD8+ T cells sorted from blood, collected in a trial of the OX40 agonist ivuxolimab. These receptors were taken from an adult with an advanced solid tumor such as melanoma, head and neck, liver or kidney cancer.

The V gene is TRBV13, the J gene TRBJ1-2; possibly TRBD1 for D (6 bases). Germline V gene lookup returns CDR1 PRHDT and CDR2 FYEKMQ (reference sequence). Between the trimmed V and J ends, which lost 2 bases and 0 bases, there was a span of 16 bases. CDR3 length equals 17 residues. The CDR3: CASSLRNTGPTNYGYTF. DNA for the CDR3: TGTGCCAGCAGCTTAAGGAACACAGGGCCAACTAACTATGGCTACACCTTC.

The chain carries TRBV4-3 and TRBJ2-7, with D uncertain. The CDR3 is made up of 13 amino acids. Per germline, CDR1 LGHNA and CDR2 YSLEER. V lost 0 bases, J lost 8 bases, and 11 bases lay in between. CDR3 DNA: TGCGCCAGCAGCCAAGATGGCGCTACGAAGCAGTACTTC. Protein sequence: CASSQDGATKQYF.

The V call is TRBV5-5, the J call TRBJ1-4; the D gene is possibly TRBD1 (5 bases). V lost 4 bases and J lost 0, with 16 bases in between. This CDR3 has 17 residues. Germline V lookup: CDR1 SGHKS, CDR2 YYEKEE (reference sequence). CDR3 DNA: TGTGCCAGCAGCCCGGGACCTTTTGGGACAACTAATGAAAAACTGTTTTTT. As protein: CASSPGPFGTTNEKLFF.

The chain carries TRBV5-1 and TRBJ2-7; weak D call: TRBD2 (5 bases). The CDR3 is made up of 12 amino acids. Germline CDR1 SGHRS, CDR2 YFSETQ. With 4 bases removed from V and 6 bases from J, the gap between germline ends came to 11 bases. This CDR3 reads CASSPSGVEQYF. The CDR3 DNA sequence: TGCGCCAGCAGCCCATCCGGGGTCGAGCAGTACTTC.

The chain recombines TRBV5-4 with TRBJ2-7; TRBD1 might be the D (7 bases). The CDR3 consists of 13 residues. The germline gives CDR1 SGHNT, CDR2 YYREEE (reference sequence). V was trimmed by 7 bases and J by 0 bases, leaving 11 bases between them. The CDR3 region has the DNA TGTGCCAGCGCCCAGGGGGGCTCCTACGAGCAGTACTTC. Translating it yields CASAQGGSYEQYF.

The gene calls are TRBV18 and TRBJ2-7, with D hard to call. V was cut by 2 bases and J by 7 bases, with 15 bases left in between. Germline assignment: CDR1 KGHSH and CDR2 LQKENI. This CDR3 is 14 amino acids long. The CDR3 loop reads CASSPRVDTREQYF. Written as DNA, the CDR3 is TGTGCCAGCTCACCAAGAGTCGACACAAGGGAGCAGTACTTC. Drawing the rest from reference TRBV18 and TRBJ2-7, the complete variable domain is NAGVMQNPRHLVRRRGQEARLRCSPMKGHSHVYWYRQLPEEGLKFMVYLQKENIIDESGMPKERFSAEFPKEGPSILRIQQVVRGDSAAYFCASSPRVDTREQYFGPGTRLTVT.

The rearrangement links TRBV15 to TRBJ2-6, with TRBD2 matching 8 bases. Trimming removed 4 bases from V and 3 bases from J; junction bases left unmatched: 11. The CDR3 has 18 residues. Germline-derived CDR1 and CDR2 are LNHNV and YYDKDF (reference sequence). This CDR3 reads CATSKFTGRGGGANVLTF. The DNA for the CDR3 is TGTGCCACCAGCAAGTTCACCGGCCGGGGGGGTGGGGCCAACGTCCTGACTTTC. The variable domain in full, with the rest retrieved from reference TRBV15 and TRBJ2-6, is DAMVIQNPRYQVTQFGKPVTLSCSQTLNHNVMYWYQQKSSQAPKLLFHYYDKDFNNEADTPDNFQSRRPNTSFCFLDIRSPGLGDTAMYLCATSKFTGRGGGANVLTFGAGSRLTVL.

The chain couples TRBV7-2 to TRBJ1-2; 8 bases agree with TRBD1. The germline V gene encodes CDR1 SGHTA and CDR2 FQGNSA. The CDR3 extends over 15 amino acids. J was trimmed by 0 bases and V by 3 bases; bases with no gene match: 3. This CDR3 reads CASSFRTGPNYGYTF. The CDR3 bases are TGTGCCAGCAGCTTCCGGACAGGGCCTAACTATGGCTACACCTTC.

V is TRBV9 and J is TRBJ1-6; no clear D. This CDR3 spans 14 amino acids. CDR1 is SGDLS and CDR2 is YYNGEE in the germline V gene. V lost 0 bases and J lost 5, with 6 bases in between. The CDR3 DNA follows: TGTGCCAGCAGCGTAGTGGCAGATAATTCACCCCTCCACTTT. Its protein is CASSVVADNSPLHF.

This sequence joins TRBV10-3 and TRBJ2-2, with 8 bases lining up with TRBD2. This CDR3 region has 15 residues. V lost 4 bases, J lost 6 bases, and 7 bases stayed unmatched. CDR1 is ENHRY, CDR2 SYGVKD, per germline. The CDR3 is CAISGTSSGSGELFF. The CDR3 nucleotides read TGTGCCATCAGTGGGACTAGCTCTGGCTCCGGGGAGCTGTTTTTT.

The CDR3 nucleotides read TGTGCCAGCAGCTTAGCTCAGGCTACTGGGGCCAACGTCCTGACTTTC. Translation: CASSLAQATGANVLTF. The chain couples TRBV7-2 to TRBJ2-6; no firm D call. Germline lookup yields CDR1 SGHTA and CDR2 FQGNSA. CDR3 length: 16 residues. V was shortened by 0 bases and J by 2 bases, with 8 bases between the two germline ends.

J is TRBJ2-7 and V is TRBV11-3; the match to TRBD1 covers 7 bases. The junction had 8 bases not matched to a gene; V was cut back by 5 bases and J by 4 bases. Germline CDR1 reads SGHNT; CDR2 reads YENEEA. There are 14 residues in the CDR3. The CDR3 sequence is CASSLKTGTYEQYF. CDR3 DNA sequence: TGTGCCAGCAGCCTAAAGACAGGGACGTACGAGCAGTACTTC.

The chain carries TRBV7-9 and TRBJ2-7; D tentatively reads TRBD1 or TRBD2 (5 bases each). V was shortened by 1 base and J by 4 bases, with 11 bases between the two germline ends. Per germline, CDR1 SEHNR and CDR2 FQNEAQ (reference sequence). This CDR3 has 14 residues. Written as DNA, the CDR3 is TGTGCCAGCAGCTTAGAGGGACGCCAGTACGAGCAGTACTTC. Translating gives CASSLEGRQYEQYF.

V gene TRBV5-6 combines with J gene TRBJ2-7, with D maybe TRBD2 (7 bases). V lost 0 bases and J lost 3, with 16 bases in between. CDR1 is SGHDT and CDR2 is YYEEEE in the germline V gene. This CDR3 is 16 amino acids long. Here the CDR3 reads CASSLEGRGPFYEQYF. The CDR3 nucleotides read TGTGCCAGCAGCTTGGAGGGGCGGGGGCCGTTCTACGAGCAGTACTTC.

The chain joins TRBV18 to TRBJ2-2; 11 bases match TRBD2. Germline V gene data show CDR1 as KGHSH and CDR2 as LQKENI. J lost 1 base, V lost 0 bases, and 4 bases had no gene match. This CDR3 contains 18 residues. The CDR3 sequence is CASSPPASGRMNTGELFF. In nucleotides, the CDR3 is TGTGCCAGCTCACCACCCGCTAGCGGGAGGATGAACACCGGGGAGCTGTTTTTT.

The table lists this clone with a count of one. The rearrangement uses TRBV25-1 and TRBJ2-7; 8 nucleotides line up with TRBD1. Unmatched junction bases numbered 9, after V lost 8 bases and J lost 9 bases. The germline CDR1 and CDR2 sequences are MGHDK and SYGVNS. There are 12 residues in the CDR3. This CDR3 is CASFRTGHGQYF. The CDR3 coding sequence is TGTGCCAGCTTCAGGACAGGGCATGGGCAGTACTTC.

V gene TRBV10-3 combines with J gene TRBJ2-5, with 10 bases matching TRBD2. Germline V gene sequence: CDR1 ENHRY, CDR2 SYGVKD. V lost 7 bases and J lost 4; bases outside the gene matches: 9. The CDR3 is 15 residues long. The CDR3 DNA follows: TGTGCCATCAACCAGGGAGCGGGGGGGGGAGAGACCCAGTACTTC. The encoded protein is CAINQGAGGGETQYF.

The chain couples TRBV5-1 to TRBJ2-3; D unresolved. Germline CDR1 is SGHRS and CDR2 is YFSETQ. Trimming took off 0 bases at V and 0 bases at J, with 8 bases between the two ends. CDR3 length: 15 residues. The DNA for the CDR3 is TGCGCCAGCAGCTTGGTTAAACCTAGCACAGATACGCAGTATTTT. Translating gives CASSLVKPSTDTQYF.

This sequence joins TRBV30 and TRBJ2-1; TRBD2 agrees at 8 bases. CDR3 size: 14 residues. Germline V gene sequence: CDR1 GTSNPN, CDR2 SVGIG (reference sequence). CDR3 DNA sequence: TGTGCACACATAGCGGGGAGCTCCTACAATGAGCAGTTCTTC. Translating it yields CAHIAGSSYNEQFF.

The chain joins TRBV5-1 to TRBJ2-1, with D unclear. The CDR3 extends over 11 amino acids. The ends were cut back, 2 bases at V and 5 bases at J, with 2 bases in the middle. Germline CDR1 reads SGHRS; CDR2 reads YFSETQ. In nucleotides, the CDR3 is TGCGCCAGCAGCTTCAACAATGAGCAGTTCTTC. As protein: CASSFNNEQFF.

This clone was recorded only once. The chain uses TRBV7-9 and TRBJ1-4; D is unresolved. Trimming stripped 5 bases from V and 5 bases from J, with 12 bases between. Germline V gene sequence: CDR1 SEHNR, CDR2 FQNEAQ (reference sequence). There are 14 residues in the CDR3. In DNA, the CDR3 is TGTGCCAGCAGCCCCGGGCGGTGGAATGAAAAACTGTTTTTT. Translating gives CASSPGRWNEKLFF.

This rearrangement joins TRBV28 to TRBJ1-2; the D gene is possibly TRBD1 (5 bases). With 4 bases removed from V and 2 bases from J, the gap between germline ends came to 17 bases. CDR1 and CDR2 from the germline V gene are MDHEN and SYDVKM. The CDR3 length is 16 residues. CDR3: CASSSPGQGQNYGYTF. The CDR3 DNA follows: TGTGCCAGCAGTTCCCCCGGACAAGGCCAAAACTATGGCTACACCTTC.

This clone was seen only once. Additional DNA sequences in this sample encode the identical CDR3. The chain couples TRBV18 to TRBJ1-1, with D unresolved. CDR3 length equals 14 residues. Looked up from germline, CDR1 is KGHSH and CDR2 is LQKENI. The ends were cut back, 1 base at V and 0 bases at J, with 6 bases in the middle. As DNA, the CDR3 is TGTGCCAGCTCACCACGGATACTGAACACTGAAGCTTTCTTT. Translation gives CASSPRILNTEAFF.

The DNA for the CDR3 is TGTGCCAGCAGCTTAGACAGGGGTGGGAACACTGAAGCTTTCTTT. Protein sequence: CASSLDRGGNTEAFF. V is TRBV7-2 and J is TRBJ1-1; 7 bases are a match to TRBD1. The CDR3 is made up of 15 amino acids. With V trimmed by 1 base and J by 1 base, 3 bases remained unmatched. Germline V CDR1 and CDR2: SGHTA, FQGNSA.

The CDR3 region is CASSWGQGGTEQFF. The CDR3 DNA is TGCGCCAGCAGCTGGGGACAGGGTGGGACTGAGCAGTTCTTC. V gene TRBV5-1 combines with J gene TRBJ2-1; 9 nucleotides agree with TRBD1. The V and J ends lost 3 bases and 9 bases, in that order; junction bases with no gene match: 7. The germline CDR1 and CDR2 sequences are SGHRS and YFSETQ. This CDR3 has 14 amino acids.

Only one count was recorded for this clone. The chain uses TRBV18 and TRBJ1-1, with D hard to call. Trimming removed 3 bases at V and 6 bases at J, with 23 bases between. The CDR3 has 17 residues. Looked up from germline, CDR1 is KGHSH and CDR2 is LQKENI. CDR3 in DNA: TGTGCCAGCTCACCCGCGAGAGGGCGTACGAATTACGCTGAAGCTTTCTTT. It specifies CASSPARGRTNYAEAFF.

The V call is TRBV7-2, the J call TRBJ2-1, with no clear D. CDR1 SGHTA and CDR2 FQGNSA come from the germline V gene. The CDR3 contains 12 residues. Trimming stripped 5 bases from V and 6 bases from J, with 8 bases between. This chain's CDR3 is CASSPLGNEQFF. The CDR3 nucleotides are TGTGCCAGCAGCCCCCTAGGCAATGAGCAGTTCTTC. The entire variable domain, with the rest obtained from reference TRBV7-2 and TRBJ2-1, is as follows: GAGVSQSPSNKVTEKGKDVELRCDPISGHTALYWYRQSLGQGLEFLIYFQGNSAPDKSGLPSDRFSAERTGGSVSTLTIQRTQQEDSAVYLCASSPLGNEQFFGPGTRLTVL.

The rearrangement links TRBV4-1 to TRBJ1-5; D is unresolved. Trimming took 0 bases from V and 4 from J, leaving 10 bases between them. Germline-derived CDR1 and CDR2 are MGHRA and YSYEKL. The CDR3 covers 15 residues. The CDR3 DNA follows: TGCGCCAGCAGCCAAGATCGCCGGCAAAATCAGCCCCAGCATTTT. Translation: CASSQDRRQNQPQHF.

This chain joins TRBV7-2 and TRBJ1-5; a possible D gene is TRBD1 (5 bases). This CDR3 has 14 residues. CDR1 is SGHTA, CDR2 FQGNSA, per germline. V lost 1 base to trimming and J lost 4 bases, with 8 bases between them. The CDR3 DNA reads TGTGCCAGCAGCTTAGGGGCAGGGAATCAGCCCCAGCATTTT. It yields the protein CASSLGAGNQPQHF. The whole variable domain, remainder taken from reference TRBV7-2 and TRBJ1-5, is GAGVSQSPSNKVTEKGKDVELRCDPISGHTALYWYRQSLGQGLEFLIYFQGNSAPDKSGLPSDRFSAERTGGSVSTLTIQRTQQEDSAVYLCASSLGAGNQPQHFGDGTRLSIL.